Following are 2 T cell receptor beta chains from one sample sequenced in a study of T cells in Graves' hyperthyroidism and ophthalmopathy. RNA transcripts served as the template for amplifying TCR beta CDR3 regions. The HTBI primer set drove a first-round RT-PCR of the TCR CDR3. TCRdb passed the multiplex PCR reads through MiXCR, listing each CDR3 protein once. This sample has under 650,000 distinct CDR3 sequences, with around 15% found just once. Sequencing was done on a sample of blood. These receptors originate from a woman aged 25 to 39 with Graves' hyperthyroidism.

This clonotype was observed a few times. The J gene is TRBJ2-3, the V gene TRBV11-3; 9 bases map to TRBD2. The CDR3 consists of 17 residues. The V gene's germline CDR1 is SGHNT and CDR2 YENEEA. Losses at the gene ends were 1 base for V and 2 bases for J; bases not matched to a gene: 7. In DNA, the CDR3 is TGTGCCAGCAGCTTAGGCTCGGGGGGACTAGCCACAGATACGCAGTATTTT. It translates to CASSLGSGGLATDTQYF.

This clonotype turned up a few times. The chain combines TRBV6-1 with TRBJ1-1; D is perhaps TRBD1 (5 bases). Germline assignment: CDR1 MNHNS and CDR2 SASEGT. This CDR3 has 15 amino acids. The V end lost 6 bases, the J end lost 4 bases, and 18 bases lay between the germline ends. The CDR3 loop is CASRIPGSGATEAFF. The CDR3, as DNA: TGTGCCAGCAGAATACCAGGGTCTGGAGCCACTGAAGCTTTCTTT.